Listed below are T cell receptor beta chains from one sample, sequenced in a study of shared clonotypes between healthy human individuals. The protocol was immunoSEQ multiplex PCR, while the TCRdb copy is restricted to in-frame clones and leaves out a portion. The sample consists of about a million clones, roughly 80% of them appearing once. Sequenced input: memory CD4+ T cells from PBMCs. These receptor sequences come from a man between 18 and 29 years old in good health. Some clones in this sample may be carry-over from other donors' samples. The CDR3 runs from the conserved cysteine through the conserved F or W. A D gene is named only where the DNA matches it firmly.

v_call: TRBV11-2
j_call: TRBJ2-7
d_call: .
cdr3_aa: CASSLAPGSYEQYF
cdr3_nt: TGTGCCAGCAGCTTAGCTCCAGGCTCCTACGAGCAGTACTTC

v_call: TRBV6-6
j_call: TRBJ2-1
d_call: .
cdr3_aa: CASRSPAEGGNEQFF
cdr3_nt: TGTGCCAGCAGGTCGCCCGCGGAGGGTGGGAATGAGCAGTTCTTC

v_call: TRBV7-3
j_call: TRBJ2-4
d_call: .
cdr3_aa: CASSPSPGRIF
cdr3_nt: TGTGCCAGCAGCCCTTCACCGGGACGCATCTTC

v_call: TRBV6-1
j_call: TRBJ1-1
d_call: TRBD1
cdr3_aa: CANKDRGRDTEAFF
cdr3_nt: TGTGCCAACAAGGACAGGGGGCGGGACACTGAAGCTTTCTTT

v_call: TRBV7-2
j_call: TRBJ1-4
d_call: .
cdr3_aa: CASSLVASLGGKLFF
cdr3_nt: TGTGCCAGCAGCTTAGTGGCCAGCCTAGGGGGAAAACTGTTTTTT

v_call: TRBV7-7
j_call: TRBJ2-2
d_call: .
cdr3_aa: CASSPGQPNTGELFF
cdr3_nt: TGTGCCAGCAGCCCCGGACAGCCCAACACCGGGGAGCTGTTTTTT

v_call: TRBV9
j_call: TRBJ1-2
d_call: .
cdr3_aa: CASSVVEGWSYTF
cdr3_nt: TGTGCCAGCAGCGTAGTTGAGGGATGGAGCTACACCTTC

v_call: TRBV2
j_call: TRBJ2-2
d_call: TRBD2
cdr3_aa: CASSGLALNTGELFF
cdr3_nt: TGTGCCAGCAGTGGACTAGCACTTAACACCGGGGAGCTGTTTTTT

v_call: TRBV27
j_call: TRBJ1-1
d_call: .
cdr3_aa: CASSLKATMNTEAFF
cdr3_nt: TGTGCCAGCAGTTTAAAGGCAACTATGAACACTGAAGCTTTCTTT

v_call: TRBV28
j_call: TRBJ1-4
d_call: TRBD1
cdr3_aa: CATLLLGGGGEKLFF
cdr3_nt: TGTGCCACCTTACTCCTAGGGGGCGGAGGTGAAAAACTGTTTTTT

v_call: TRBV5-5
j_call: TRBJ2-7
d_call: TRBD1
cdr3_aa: CASSLTPRDRGSYEQYF
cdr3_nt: TGTGCCAGCAGCTTGACCCCCCGGGACAGGGGTTCCTACGAGCAGTACTTC